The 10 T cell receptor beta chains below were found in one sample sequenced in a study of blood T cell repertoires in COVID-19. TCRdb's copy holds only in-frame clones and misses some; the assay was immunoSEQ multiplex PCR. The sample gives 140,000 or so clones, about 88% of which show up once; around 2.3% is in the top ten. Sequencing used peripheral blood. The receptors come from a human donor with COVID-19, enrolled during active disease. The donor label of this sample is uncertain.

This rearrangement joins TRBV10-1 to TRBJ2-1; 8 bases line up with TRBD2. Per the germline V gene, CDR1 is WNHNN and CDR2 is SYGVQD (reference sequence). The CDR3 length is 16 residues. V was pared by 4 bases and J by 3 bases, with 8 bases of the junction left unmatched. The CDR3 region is CASSGAGRGGYNEQFF. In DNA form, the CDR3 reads TGCGCCAGCAGTGGAGCGGGCCGGGGGGGCTACAATGAGCAGTTCTTC.

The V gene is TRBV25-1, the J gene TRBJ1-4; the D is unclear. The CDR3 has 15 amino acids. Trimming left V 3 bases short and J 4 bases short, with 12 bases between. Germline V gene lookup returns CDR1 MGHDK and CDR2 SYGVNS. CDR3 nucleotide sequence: TGTGCCAGCAGTGAGAGTACAGCTTTTAATGAAAAACTGTTTTTT. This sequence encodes CASSESTAFNEKLFF.

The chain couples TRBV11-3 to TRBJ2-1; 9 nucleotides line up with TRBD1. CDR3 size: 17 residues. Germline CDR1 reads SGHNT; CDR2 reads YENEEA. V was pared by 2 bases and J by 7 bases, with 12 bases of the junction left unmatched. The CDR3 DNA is TGTGCCAGCAGCTTACGTCGGTTGGGGACAGGGCGTAATGAGCAGTTCTTC. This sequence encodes CASSLRRLGTGRNEQFF.

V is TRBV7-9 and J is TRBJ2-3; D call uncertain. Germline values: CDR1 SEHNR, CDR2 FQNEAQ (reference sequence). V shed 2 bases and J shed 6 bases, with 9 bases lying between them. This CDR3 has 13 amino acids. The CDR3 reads CASSLSPLDTQYF. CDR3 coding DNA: TGTGCCAGCAGCTTATCCCCCCTTGATACGCAGTATTTT.

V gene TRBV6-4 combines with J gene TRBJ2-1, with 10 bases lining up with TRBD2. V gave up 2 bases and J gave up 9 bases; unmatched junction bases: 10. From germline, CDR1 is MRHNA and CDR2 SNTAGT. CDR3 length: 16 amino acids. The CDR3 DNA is TGTGCCAGCAGTGACCGCGCTAGCGGGAGCCTTGGTGAGCAGTTCTTC. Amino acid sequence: CASSDRASGSLGEQFF.

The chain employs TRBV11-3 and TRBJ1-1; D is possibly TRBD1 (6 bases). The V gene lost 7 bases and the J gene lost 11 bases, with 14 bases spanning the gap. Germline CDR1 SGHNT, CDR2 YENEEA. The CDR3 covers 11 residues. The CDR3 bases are TGTGCCAGCACCCAGGGGCAGAGGGCTTTCTTT. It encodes CASTQGQRAFF. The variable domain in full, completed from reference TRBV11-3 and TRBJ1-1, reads EAGVVQSPRYKIIEKKQPVAFWCNPISGHNTLYWYLQNLGQGPELLIRYENEEAVDDSQLPKDRFSAERLKGVDSTLKIQPAELGDSAVYLCASTQGQRAFFGQGTRLTVV.

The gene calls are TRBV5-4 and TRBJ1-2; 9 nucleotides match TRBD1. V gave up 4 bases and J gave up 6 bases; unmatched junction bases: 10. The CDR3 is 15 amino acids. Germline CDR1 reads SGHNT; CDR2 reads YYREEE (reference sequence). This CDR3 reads CASSKYRDREDGYTF. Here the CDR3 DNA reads TGTGCCAGCAGCAAATACCGGGACAGGGAGGATGGCTACACCTTC.

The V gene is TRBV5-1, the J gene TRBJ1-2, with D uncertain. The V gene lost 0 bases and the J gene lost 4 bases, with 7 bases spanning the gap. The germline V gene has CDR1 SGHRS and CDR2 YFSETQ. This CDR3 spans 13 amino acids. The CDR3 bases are TGCGCCAGCAGCTTGGGTCAGGTCTATGGCTACACCTTC. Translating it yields CASSLGQVYGYTF.

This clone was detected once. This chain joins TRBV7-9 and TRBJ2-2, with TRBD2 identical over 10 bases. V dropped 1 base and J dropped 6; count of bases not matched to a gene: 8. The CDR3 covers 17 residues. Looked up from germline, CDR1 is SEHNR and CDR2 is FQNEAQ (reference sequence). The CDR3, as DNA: TGTGCCAGCAGCTTAGGTGGCCTAGCGGGAGTCGCCGGGGAGCTGTTTTTT. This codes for CASSLGGLAGVAGELFF.

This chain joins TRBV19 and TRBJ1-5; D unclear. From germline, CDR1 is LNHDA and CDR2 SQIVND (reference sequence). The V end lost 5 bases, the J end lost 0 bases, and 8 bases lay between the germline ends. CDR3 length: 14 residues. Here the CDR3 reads CASSETNSNQPQHF. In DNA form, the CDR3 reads TGTGCCAGTAGTGAAACAAATAGCAATCAGCCCCAGCATTTT.